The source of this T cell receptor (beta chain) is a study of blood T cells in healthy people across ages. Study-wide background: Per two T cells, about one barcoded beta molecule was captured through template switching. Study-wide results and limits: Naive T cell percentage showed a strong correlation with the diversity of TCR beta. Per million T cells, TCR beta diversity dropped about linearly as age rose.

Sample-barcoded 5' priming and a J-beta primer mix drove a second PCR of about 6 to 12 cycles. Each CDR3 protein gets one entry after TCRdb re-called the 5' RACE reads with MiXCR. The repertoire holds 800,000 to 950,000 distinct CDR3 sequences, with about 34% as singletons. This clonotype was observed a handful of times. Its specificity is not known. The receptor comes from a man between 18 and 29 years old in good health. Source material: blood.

CDR3 region: CASGGRGKFRNNEQFF. CDR3 in DNA: TGTGCCAGCGGGGGCAGGGGGAAATTTAGAAACAATGAGCAGTTCTTC. The chain combines TRBV6-2 or TRBV6-3 with TRBJ2-1, with 7 bases that match TRBD1. V lost 8 bases to trimming and J lost 5 bases; unmatched junction nucleotides: 15. Germline assignment: CDR1 MNHEY and CDR2 SVGEGT. The CDR3 consists of 16 residues.